Shown below are 11 T cell receptor beta chains from a single sample sequenced in a study of cytomegalovirus exposure and HLA in healthy donors. The PCR made use of 60 Vbeta and 13 Jbeta primers. Assay used: immunoSEQ multiplex PCR; TCRdb lists only in-frame clones, some missing. The sample lists over 150,000 clones; around 88% were seen once. The specimen sequenced was PBMCs. The receptors come from a woman aged 30 to 39 in good health and CMV-seronegative.

The chain combines TRBV7-9 with TRBJ2-7, with TRBD1 matching over 9 bases. Trimming removed 5 bases from V and 2 bases from J; junction bases left unmatched: 4. The germline gives CDR1 SEHNR, CDR2 FQNEAQ (reference sequence). The CDR3 covers 14 residues. The CDR3 DNA sequence: TGTGCCAGCAGCCTCGACAGGGGGGCCTACGAGCAGTACTTC. Residues: CASSLDRGAYEQYF.

The J gene is TRBJ2-1, the V gene TRBV19; 9 bases map to TRBD2. V dropped 7 bases and J dropped 0; count of bases not matched to a gene: 7. Germline V gene lookup returns CDR1 LNHDA and CDR2 SQIVND (reference sequence). This CDR3 region has 16 residues. CDR3 residues: CASTHSGGSSYNEQFF. CDR3 coding DNA: TGTGCCAGTACTCATAGCGGGGGCAGCTCCTACAATGAGCAGTTCTTC.

This clone showed up just a few times. The chain couples TRBV7-9 to TRBJ1-5; TRBD1 matches 7 bases. Per the germline V gene, CDR1 is SEHNR and CDR2 is FQNEAQ (reference sequence). Trimming removed 5 bases from V and 2 bases from J; junction bases left unmatched: 9. This CDR3 is built from 16 residues. CDR3 sequence (DNA): TGTGCCAGCAGCCCAGGGGACAGTCTCCGCAATCAGCCCCAGCATTTT. Translation gives CASSPGDSLRNQPQHF.

The rearrangement joins TRBV28 to TRBJ2-1; D perhaps matches TRBD2 (5 bases). Germline V gives CDR1 MDHEN, CDR2 SYDVKM. The length of the CDR3 is 15 residues. V lost 6 bases to trimming and J lost 0 bases, with 12 bases between them. CDR3 protein: CASSRRSSSYNEQFF. DNA of the CDR3: TGTGCCAGCAGCCGGAGGTCTAGCTCCTACAATGAGCAGTTCTTC.

The chain combines TRBV19 with TRBJ2-7, with D possibly being TRBD2 (5 bases). Trimming left V 3 bases short and J 2 bases short, with 14 bases between. The CDR3 extends over 15 amino acids. Germline CDR1 and CDR2: LNHDA and SQIVND (reference sequence). The CDR3 sequence: CASSMGDLKTYEQYF. In DNA, the CDR3 is TGTGCCAGTAGTATGGGAGATTTGAAAACCTACGAGCAGTACTTC.

This clone was recorded once. V gene TRBV30 combines with J gene TRBJ2-7; maybe TRBD1 (6 bases). Per the germline V gene, CDR1 is GTSNPN and CDR2 is SVGIG (reference sequence). The CDR3 is 15 amino acids. Trimming removed 0 bases from V and 4 bases from J, with 16 bases in between. CDR3 DNA sequence: TGTGCCTGGAGTGTCTTGGGCAGGGGCCTGTACGAGCAGTACTTC. As protein: CAWSVLGRGLYEQYF.

The chain recombines TRBV7-2 with TRBJ2-1, with D possibly being TRBD2 (5 bases). This CDR3 is built from 15 residues. Looked up from germline, CDR1 is SGHTA and CDR2 is FQGNSA. V was trimmed by 5 bases and J by 0 bases, leaving 11 bases between them. The CDR3 sequence: CASSPGLISYNEQFF. CDR3 coding DNA: TGTGCCAGCAGCCCAGGACTGATCTCCTACAATGAGCAGTTCTTC.

The rearrangement links TRBV15 to TRBJ1-1; 11 bases agree with TRBD1. V lost 3 bases and J lost 8; bases outside the gene matches: 2. The germline CDR1 and CDR2 sequences are LNHNV and YYDKDF (reference sequence). This CDR3 comprises 13 residues. CDR3 sequence reads: CATSSRDRGEAFF. Here the CDR3 DNA reads TGTGCCACCAGCAGCCGGGACAGGGGGGAAGCTTTCTTT.

This clone was counted once. The chain carries TRBV11-2 and TRBJ1-4; a weak D match, TRBD1 (5 bases). There are 16 residues in the CDR3. Per germline, CDR1 SGHAT and CDR2 FQNNGV. V lost 6 bases to trimming and J lost 0 bases, with 14 bases between them. The CDR3 coding sequence is TGTGCCAGCAGTTTCTCGACAGCGTCAACTAATGAAAAACTGTTTTTT. The encoded protein is CASSFSTASTNEKLFF.

A single count supports this clone. This sequence joins TRBV6-4 and TRBJ2-1; 8 bases line up with TRBD2. Germline V lookup: CDR1 MRHNA, CDR2 SNTAGT. Trimming removed 2 bases from V and 4 bases from J; junction bases left unmatched: 7. CDR3 size: 16 residues. CDR3 coding DNA: TGTGCCAGCAGTGACGGGGGGGTAGCGGGGTACAATGAGCAGTTCTTC. Residues: CASSDGGVAGYNEQFF.

This chain uses TRBV6-5 with TRBJ2-5; 7 bases line up with TRBD2. TRBJ2-7 matches the DNA end more closely, so the J call is doubtful. Germline-derived CDR1 and CDR2 are MNHEY and SVGAGI. This CDR3 has 14 amino acids. In DNA form, the CDR3 reads TGTGCCAGCAGACCCATGGGGGGGGAAAACGAGCAGTACTTC. Amino acid sequence: CASRPMGGENEQYF.